Listed below are T cell receptor beta chains from one sample, sequenced in a study of beta chain features in type 1 diabetes. This table comes from immunoSEQ multiplex PCR, and its TCRdb copy is limited to in-frame clones, with some not included. The sample lists 120,000 to 150,000 clones, 8% to 13% occurring once. The sample was naive CD4+ T cells from blood. The receptor set was obtained from a man between 18 and 29 years old in good health. Both conserved end residues are part of each CDR3. A D gene is named only where the DNA matches it firmly. Rows may omit the clone size; those that give it use once, few, many or a size class.

TRBJ2-6	TRBD1	NA	TRBV9	CASSVSGGTSGANVLTF	TGTGCCAGCAGCGTCTCAGGGGGCACGTCTGGGGCCAACGTCCTGACTTTC
TRBJ2-5	NA	NA	TRBV29-1	CSVDVGGYQETQYF	TGCAGCGTTGATGTTGGGGGGTACCAAGAGACCCAGTACTTC
TRBJ2-5	NA	few	TRBV7-7	CASSFDRRETQYF	TGTGCCAGCAGCTTCGACAGGCGGGAGACCCAGTACTTC
TRBJ2-7	NA	many	TRBV29-1	CSVVEDRPYEQYF	TGCAGCGTTGTAGAGGACAGACCTTACGAGCAGTACTTC
TRBJ2-7	TRBD2	NA	TRBV27	CASSLWAGGLYEQYF	TGTGCCAGCAGTTTATGGGCGGGGGGGCTTTACGAGCAGTACTTC
TRBJ2-2	NA	NA	TRBV9	CASSAGLGSAGELFF	TGTGCCAGCAGCGCGGGACTGGGGAGCGCCGGGGAGCTGTTTTTT
TRBJ2-3	TRBD1	NA	TRBV6-5	CASRGTGADTQYF	TGTGCCAGCAGAGGGACAGGGGCAGATACGCAGTATTTT
TRBJ2-1	TRBD1	NA	TRBV10-3	CAISESTRDSGNEQFF	TGTGCCATCAGTGAGTCGACGAGGGACAGTGGCAATGAGCAGTTCTTC
TRBJ1-2	NA	few	TRBV28	CASSRVPGGYGYTF	TGTGCCAGCAGTCGTGTGCCAGGAGGGTATGGCTACACCTTC
TRBJ2-6	TRBD1	many	TRBV14	CASSQDGTGAGANVLTF	TGTGCCAGCAGCCAAGACGGGACAGGGGCCGGGGCCAACGTCCTGACTTTC
TRBJ2-5	NA	NA	TRBV14	CASSQVRAGQETQYF	TGTGCCAGCAGCCAAGTGCGAGCGGGCCAAGAGACCCAGTACTTC
TRBJ2-5	TRBD2	NA	TRBV5-1	CASNPIAGGQETQYF	TGCGCCAGCAACCCCATAGCGGGGGGCCAAGAGACCCAGTACTTC
TRBJ2-7	NA	NA	TRBV7-2	CASSLGQPSYEQYF	TGTGCCAGCAGCTTAGGACAGCCCTCCTACGAGCAGTACTTC
TRBJ1-1	NA	NA	TRBV7-2	CASSPQGGTEAFF	TGTGCCAGCAGCCCTCAGGGAGGCACTGAAGCTTTCTTT
TRBJ2-7	NA	few	TRBV28	CASSSQRRQTYEQYF	TGTGCCAGCAGTTCCCAGAGAAGACAGACCTACGAGCAGTACTTC
TRBJ1-2	NA	NA	TRBV7-8	CASSLRVGSTNYGYTF	TGTGCCAGCAGCTTAAGGGTAGGGAGTACAAACTATGGCTACACCTTC
TRBJ2-1	NA	many	TRBV7-2	CASSLLAREQFF	TGTGCCAGCAGCTTACTAGCTAGGGAGCAGTTCTTC
TRBJ1-1	NA	NA	TRBV30	CAWSEGQGEAFF	TGTGCCTGGAGTGAAGGGCAGGGAGAAGCTTTCTTT
TRBJ2-3	NA	NA	TRBV19	CASSIEVATDTQYF	TGTGCCAGTAGTATAGAGGTAGCGACAGATACGCAGTATTTT
TRBJ2-5	NA	NA	TRBV18	CASSPPAGIQETQYF	TGTGCCAGCTCACCACCGGCAGGGATCCAAGAGACCCAGTACTTC
TRBJ2-7	NA	few	TRBV7-3	CASSLNGGTYEQYF	TGTGCCAGCAGCTTAAATGGGGGCACCTACGAGCAGTACTTC
TRBJ1-5	TRBD1	once	TRBV5-8	CASSSTGTGQPQHF	TGTGCCAGCAGCTCGACAGGGACGGGACAGCCCCAGCATTTT
TRBJ1-4	NA	many	TRBV30	CAWSGTGEKLFF	TGTGCCTGGAGTGGAACGGGGGAAAAACTGTTTTTT
TRBJ2-1	TRBD2	few	TRBV4-2	CASSQLPGTSVYNEQFF	TGTGCCAGCAGCCAACTTCCCGGGACTAGCGTCTACAATGAGCAGTTCTTC
TRBJ2-5	NA	NA	TRBV21-1	CASSKPGQGEETQYF	TGTGCCAGCAGCAAACCGGGACAGGGAGAAGAGACCCAGTACTTC
TRBJ2-5	TRBD2	NA	TRBV7-3	CASSLIGLAGDRQETQYF	TGTGCCAGCAGCTTAATAGGGCTAGCGGGGGACCGGCAAGAGACCCAGTACTTC
TRBJ1-5	TRBD1	NA	TRBV4-2	CASSQLSTGGGQPQHF	TGTGCCAGCAGCCAACTTTCGACAGGGGGCGGGCAGCCCCAGCATTTT
TRBJ2-5	NA	few	TRBV9	CASSVQAGQETQYF	TGTGCCAGCAGCGTACAAGCGGGCCAAGAGACCCAGTACTTC
TRBJ2-5	TRBD1	once	TRBV18	CASSPRQGKETQYF	TGTGCCAGCTCACCGAGACAGGGGAAAGAGACCCAGTACTTC
TRBJ2-3	TRBD2	few	TRBV7-3	CASSWGTSGGKDTQYF	TGTGCCAGCAGCTGGGGGACTAGCGGGGGTAAAGATACGCAGTATTTT
TRBJ2-7	NA	NA	TRBV7-2	CASSLRLGEPYEQYF	TGTGCCAGCAGCTTAAGGTTAGGGGAACCCTACGAGCAGTACTTC